These 27 T cell receptor beta chains share one sample of origin, sequenced in a study of regulatory T cells in long-lasting Graves disease (dated by TCRdb to the early 2020s). The time point label here, explained by the study, means: newly diagnosed GD, antithyroid drugs for less than 3 months. For both TCR sequencing and RNA sequencing, RNA was extracted from PBMCs using TRIzol. Library construction relied on multiplex PCR. Sequencing took place on an Illumina HiSeq 4000. To build TCR beta libraries, CDR3 regions were amplified by Arm-PCR using iRepertoire HTBI primers. Through fastp at Q25 and MiXCR, TCRdb rebuilt clones from the public reads, retaining in-frame beta chains. CDR3 protein sequences are deduplicated, and each keeps its most common genes and DNA. The table for this sample lists 620,000 or so distinct CDR3 sequences; around 15% of them were counted only once. The biggest ten clones account for 15% to 20% of the sample.

This sample also belongs to another study, concerning T cells in Graves' hyperthyroidism and ophthalmopathy.

The input for sequencing was peripheral blood mononuclear cells (PBMCs), taken at new diagnosis, from a patient treated with antithyroid drugs. These receptor sequences come from a woman younger than 45 with Graves disease. Donor details come from another sample of the same person, matched by shared clones.

This clonotype was counted between two and nine times. The chain joins TRBV19 to TRBJ1-5; 10 nucleotides match TRBD1. The CDR3 spans 19 residues. Germline assignment: CDR1 LNHDA and CDR2 SQIVND (reference sequence). Unmatched junction bases numbered 15, after V lost 5 bases and J lost 2 bases. Here the CDR3 reads CASSFETGGAMWGNQPQHF. In DNA form, the CDR3 reads TGTGCCAGTAGTTTCGAGACAGGGGGCGCGATGTGGGGCAATCAGCCCCAGCATTTT.

In this sample, this clonotype turned up many times. The chain recombines TRBV28 with TRBJ1-2; D may be TRBD1 (5 bases). The CDR3 is 13 residues long. Deletions cut 2 bases from V and 4 bases from J, with 8 bases between. Germline V lookup: CDR1 MDHEN, CDR2 SYDVKM. DNA of the CDR3: TGTGCCAGCAGTTTAATGGGGGTCTATGGCTACACCTTC. It translates to CASSLMGVYGYTF.

This clonotype occurred a few times. This rearrangement joins TRBV6-2 or TRBV6-3 to TRBJ2-3; a weak D match, TRBD2 (6 bases). Germline V gene data show CDR1 as MNHEY and CDR2 as SVGEGT. CDR3 size: 16 residues. V shed 0 bases and J shed 2 bases, with 12 bases lying between them. CDR3 sequence: CASSYSYGRNTDTQYF. For the CDR3, the DNA is TGTGCCAGCAGTTACTCGTACGGGAGAAACACAGATACGCAGTATTTT.

CDR3 sequence (DNA): TGTGCCAGCAGCGTAACGCAGGTGACCACCGGGGAGCTGTTTTTT. Amino acid sequence: CASSVTQVTTGELFF. The chain joins TRBV9 to TRBJ2-2; no clear D gene. Germline CDR1 is SGDLS and CDR2 is YYNGEE. Trimming cost V 1 base and J 4 bases, with 11 bases left between them. This CDR3 is built from 15 residues.

The rearrangement joins TRBV5-1 to TRBJ2-1, with D tentatively TRBD2 (5 bases). V shed 0 bases and J shed 7 bases, with 14 bases lying between them. Germline V gene sequence: CDR1 SGHRS, CDR2 YFSETQ. This CDR3 region has 15 residues. The CDR3 nucleotides read TGCGCCAGCAGCTTGGCACTAGGAAAGCGAAATGAGCAGTTCTTC. Protein: CASSLALGKRNEQFF.

J is TRBJ2-5 and V is TRBV7-9, with 9 bases identical to TRBD1. Germline V gene lookup returns CDR1 SEHNR and CDR2 FQNEAQ (reference sequence). This CDR3 comprises 14 residues. V shed 4 bases and J 5 bases; nucleotides not matched to a gene: 5. CDR3 in amino acids: CASSSGTGTETQYF. The DNA of the CDR3 is TGTGCCAGCAGCTCCGGGACAGGGACGGAGACCCAGTACTTC.

This clonotype showed up many times. The chain employs TRBV2 and TRBJ1-2, with D perhaps TRBD1 (6 bases). V was pared by 4 bases and J by 0 bases, with 9 bases between. The CDR3 is made up of 14 amino acids. CDR1 is SNHLY, CDR2 FYNNEI, per germline. The CDR3 region is CASSATGANYGYTF. For the CDR3, the DNA is TGTGCCAGCAGTGCGACAGGCGCTAACTATGGCTACACCTTC.

This clonotype was detected a few times. The V and J genes are TRBV12-3 or TRBV12-4 and TRBJ1-1; D call uncertain. CDR3 length: 12 amino acids. V lost 2 bases and J lost 7, with 8 bases in between. CDR3 bases: TGTGCCAGCAGTTTACAACGTTTTGAAGCTTTCTTT. It specifies CASSLQRFEAFF.

This clonotype turned up a few times. J is TRBJ2-7 and V is TRBV20-1, with D perhaps assigned TRBD1 or TRBD2 (6 bases each). Germline CDR1 and CDR2: DFQATT and SNEGSKA (reference sequence). Between the trimmed V and J ends, which lost 1 base and 6 bases, there was a span of 10 bases. This CDR3 comprises 12 residues. CDR3 sequence (DNA): TGCAGTGCTAGAGTTGAGGGGGGCGAGCAGTACTTC. Protein product: CSARVEGGEQYF.

This clonotype was observed a handful of times. The chain couples TRBV7-8 to TRBJ2-2, with 7 positions matching TRBD2. Trimming took 3 bases from V and 0 from J; bases not matched to a gene: 4. Germline V lookup: CDR1 SGHVS, CDR2 FQNEAQ. There are 16 residues in the CDR3. The CDR3 is CASSLISGTNTGELFF. Written as DNA, the CDR3 is TGTGCCAGCAGCTTGATAAGCGGGACGAACACCGGGGAGCTGTTTTTT. The variable domain in full, completed from reference TRBV7-8 and TRBJ2-2, reads GAGVSQSPRYKVAKRGQDVALRCDPISGHVSLFWYQQALGQGPEFLTYFQNEAQLDKSGLPSDRFFAERPEGSVSTLKIQRTQQEDSAVYLCASSLISGTNTGELFFGEGSRLTVL.

The rearrangement uses TRBV27 and TRBJ2-1; a weak D match, TRBD1 (6 bases). The V gene lost 6 bases and the J gene lost 0 bases, with 12 bases spanning the gap. CDR1 and CDR2 from the germline V gene are MNHEY and SMNVEV (reference sequence). The CDR3 is 15 residues long. The CDR3 DNA follows: TGTGCCAGCAGAATTGGGACAAGCTCCTACAATGAGCAGTTCTTC. It yields the protein CASRIGTSSYNEQFF.

This clonotype was seen repeatedly, ten times or more. V and J are TRBV2 and TRBJ2-1; 10 positions match TRBD2. J lost 6 bases, V lost 10 bases, and 3 bases had no gene match. CDR3 length equals 12 residues. Germline V CDR1 and CDR2: SNHLY, FYNNEI. CDR3 nucleotide sequence: TGTGCCACTAGCGGGAGTCTCAATGAGCAGTTCTTC. It specifies CATSGSLNEQFF.

This clonotype was observed many times. The V and J genes are TRBV6-2 or TRBV6-3 and TRBJ2-7; 14 bases align to TRBD2. Germline CDR1 and CDR2: MNHEY and SVGEGT. This CDR3 has 15 amino acids. Germline trimming cut 2 bases from V and 5 bases from J; bases unmatched to any gene: 2. The CDR3, as DNA: TGTGCCAGCAGTTACGGGACTAGCGGGAGCGACGAGCAGTACTTC. This encodes CASSYGTSGSDEQYF.

The sample holds a few counts of this clonotype. The CDR3 is CSARGGSGSYNEQFF. CDR3 nucleotides: TGCAGTGCTAGAGGAGGTAGCGGGAGTTACAATGAGCAGTTCTTC. The J gene is TRBJ2-1, the V gene TRBV20-1; 9 positions match TRBD2. The V gene's germline CDR1 is DFQATT and CDR2 SNEGSKA (reference sequence). The CDR3 is 15 residues long. Losses at the gene ends were 1 base for V and 4 bases for J; bases not matched to a gene: 5.

In this sample, this clonotype turned up a few times. The chain links TRBV7-9 to TRBJ2-4; D assignment may be TRBD1 or TRBD2 (5 bases each). There are 12 residues in the CDR3. Germline CDR1 reads SEHNR; CDR2 reads FQNEAQ (reference sequence). V lost 8 bases and J 10 bases, leaving 15 bases between the germline ends. CDR3 coding DNA: TGTGCCAGCGGGGGAGTTGCTGGTATTCAGTACTTC. It is translated as CASGGVAGIQYF.

This clonotype occurred many times. The rearrangement links TRBV30 to TRBJ1-5; D not certain. The germline V gene encodes CDR1 GTSNPN and CDR2 SVGIG (reference sequence). The CDR3 has 13 residues. Trimming pared 1 base from V and 7 bases from J, leaving 11 bases between. The CDR3, as DNA: TGTGCCTGGAGTGGGAGCAGCGGACAGCCCCAGCATTTT. As protein: CAWSGSSGQPQHF.

The chain couples TRBV11-2 to TRBJ2-1; a possible D gene is TRBD1 (5 bases). CDR1 and CDR2 from the germline V gene are SGHAT and FQNNGV. The CDR3 has 18 amino acids. The V gene lost 0 bases and the J gene lost 0 bases, with 15 bases spanning the gap. The CDR3 region is CASSLELADRASYNEQFF. Written as DNA, the CDR3 is TGTGCCAGCAGCTTAGAACTGGCAGACAGAGCCTCCTACAATGAGCAGTTCTTC.

Many counts were recorded for this clonotype. The chain has TRBV20-1 and TRBJ2-3, with 9 bases identical to TRBD1. Trimming took 5 bases from V and 2 from J; bases not matched to a gene: 8. The germline V gene has CDR1 DFQATT and CDR2 SNEGSKA (reference sequence). This CDR3 is built from 15 residues. As DNA, the CDR3 is TGCAGTGCTGGCTTAGGACAGGGGAACACAGATACGCAGTATTTT. Translated: CSAGLGQGNTDTQYF.

This clonotype was seen a few times. The chain couples TRBV3-1 to TRBJ2-7; D is perhaps TRBD1 (6 bases). The CDR3 loop spans 14 amino acids. Germline CDR1 LGHDT, CDR2 YNNKEL (reference sequence). Trimming stripped 4 bases from V and 2 bases from J, with 12 bases between. DNA for the CDR3: TGTGCCAGCAGCCTCAGGACAGAAGCCTACGAGCAGTACTTC. This translates into CASSLRTEAYEQYF.

The table lists this clonotype with many counts. The rearrangement joins TRBV28 to TRBJ1-1; D is ambiguous. Trimming pared 7 bases from V and 4 bases from J, leaving 13 bases between. Germline values: CDR1 MDHEN, CDR2 SYDVKM. The CDR3 spans 13 residues. The CDR3 spells CASTTSLRTEAFF. The DNA of the CDR3 is TGTGCCAGCACCACATCCTTGCGCACTGAAGCTTTCTTT. Looking up the rest from reference TRBV28 and TRBJ1-1 gives the full variable domain: DVKVTQSSRYLVKRTGEKVFLECVQDMDHENMFWYRQDPGLGLRLIYFSYDVKMKEKGDIPEGYSVSREKKERFSLILESASTNQTSMYLCASTTSLRTEAFFGQGTRLTVV.

This clonotype has a count of ten or more. The chain carries TRBV3-1 and TRBJ2-1; perhaps TRBD2 as D (5 bases). Germline V gene data show CDR1 as LGHDT and CDR2 as YNNKEL (reference sequence). The CDR3 runs to 18 residues. V lost 4 bases and J 0 bases, leaving 19 bases between the germline ends. CDR3 sequence (DNA): TGTGCCAGCAGCCGCTTTCCGATCTCTGGGAGCTCCTACAATGAGCAGTTCTTC. Amino acids: CASSRFPISGSSYNEQFF.

The J gene is TRBJ2-5, the V gene TRBV29-1, with a possible D match to TRBD1 (5 bases). This CDR3 has 12 residues. Germline assignment: CDR1 SQVTM and CDR2 ANQGSEA. The V and J ends lost 5 bases and 7 bases respectively, with 14 bases between them. CDR3 DNA: TGCAGCGTTAAAGGGGTTGATGGGACCCAGTACTTC. This codes for CSVKGVDGTQYF.

The CDR3 spells CASSLHDRGPYEQYF. CDR3 bases: TGTGCCAGCAGTCTCCACGACAGGGGCCCGTACGAGCAGTACTTC. The rearrangement links TRBV6-1 to TRBJ2-7, with TRBD1 matching over 8 bases. The CDR3 loop spans 15 amino acids. Germline V gene data show CDR1 as MNHNS and CDR2 as SASEGT. The J segment lost 4 bases and the V segment lost 5 bases, leaving 10 bases of the junction unmatched.

This chain links TRBV19 with TRBJ2-1; D gene unclear. The CDR3 totals 15 residues. Trimming took 4 bases from V and 3 from J, leaving 13 bases between them. Germline CDR1 and CDR2: LNHDA and SQIVND (reference sequence). CDR3 sequence (DNA): TGTGCCAGTAGTAACCCGTTGGTGGTCTACAATGAGCAGTTCTTC. It is translated as CASSNPLVVYNEQFF.

In its sample, this clonotype was seen many times. The chain joins TRBV20-1 to TRBJ2-5; D might be TRBD1 (6 bases). V was clipped by 1 base and J by 4 bases, with 13 bases between them. This CDR3 comprises 14 residues. Looked up from germline, CDR1 is DFQATT and CDR2 is SNEGSKA (reference sequence). CDR3 coding DNA: TGCAGTGCTAGAGGGCGCACGACAGGAGAGACCCAGTACTTC. This encodes CSARGRTTGETQYF.

V gene TRBV10-3 combines with J gene TRBJ2-1; 10 bases align to TRBD2. Trimming removed 0 bases from V and 8 bases from J; junction bases left unmatched: 13. The CDR3 is made up of 18 amino acids. Germline-derived CDR1 and CDR2 are ENHRY and SYGVKD. Here the CDR3 reads CAISESVLAGDMFDEQFF. CDR3 nucleotides: TGTGCCATCAGTGAGTCGGTCCTAGCGGGAGATATGTTCGATGAGCAGTTCTTC.

The CDR3 loop is CASSYPDQYNEQFF. The CDR3 DNA follows: TGTGCCAGCAGTTATCCGGACCAATACAATGAGCAGTTCTTC. The rearrangement uses TRBV6-5 and TRBJ2-1; D not certain. This CDR3 contains 14 residues. CDR1 is MNHEY, CDR2 SVGAGI, per germline. V lost 3 bases and J lost 4, with 10 bases in between.